This T cell receptor beta chain originates from a study of early T cells in non-severe SARS-CoV-2 infection. At the level of the study: Unsorted whole-blood RNA was sequenced in bulk, leaving chains unpaired. Points from the study as a whole: VDJdb matching, biased toward anti-spike CD8 responses, missed private and CD4 specificities.

Trimming at V came to 2 bases and at J to 7 bases, leaving 9 bases not matched to a gene. The CDR3 length is 16 residues. Germline V gene data show CDR1 as DFQATT and CDR2 as SNEGSKA (reference sequence). Unique molecular identifiers were attached to individual cDNA molecules. TCRdb re-analysed the 5' RACE reads in MiXCR, keeping a single row per CDR3 protein. The sample carries about 42,000 distinct CDR3 sequences, about 5.9% recorded once. Concerning this clonotype itself: Its antigen remains unidentified.

The clonotype originates from an adult who was a healthcare worker with PCR-confirmed SARS-CoV-2 infection or an uninfected control (not recorded which). The gene calls are TRBV20-1 and TRBJ1-6; 9 bases are shared with TRBD1. Material: whole blood, obtained at baseline. CDR3 amino acids: CSARPITGQGNSPLHF. The CDR3 nucleotides read TGCAGTGCTAGACCGATAACGGGACAGGGAAATTCACCCCTCCACTTT.